Each of the 26 T cell receptor beta chains below was sequenced from the same sample in a study of tumor-infiltrating lymphocytes in localized non-small cell lung cancer. Data came from immunoSEQ multiplex PCR; TCRdb stores just in-frame clones and leaves some out. The sample has about 12,000 clones; roughly 80% are singletons. The source material was lung tumor tissue. The receptors stem from a human donor with non-small cell lung cancer.

V usage is TRBV11-2 and J usage is TRBJ2-3; D perhaps matches TRBD1 (6 bases). The CDR3 loop spans 15 amino acids. Per germline, CDR1 SGHAT and CDR2 FQNNGV. V lost 5 bases and J lost 2, with 14 bases in between. In DNA form, the CDR3 reads TGTGCCAGCAGCGGAACGGGACAAATCACAGATACGCAGTATTTT. Amino acid sequence: CASSGTGQITDTQYF.

The rearrangement links TRBV6-4 to TRBJ2-2, with D perhaps being TRBD1 or TRBD2 (5 bases each). Trimming took off 10 bases at V and 4 bases at J, with 13 bases between the two ends. This CDR3 region has 13 residues. From germline, CDR1 is MRHNA and CDR2 SNTAGT. The CDR3 bases are TGTGCCACCCAAGGGGAGACCACCGGGGAGCTGTTTTTT. Translation gives CATQGETTGELFF.

The J gene is TRBJ2-2, the V gene TRBV2; D unresolved. Between the trimmed V and J ends, which lost 8 bases and 3 bases, there was a span of 13 bases. This CDR3 has 14 amino acids. The germline V gene encodes CDR1 SNHLY and CDR2 FYNNEI. The DNA for the CDR3 is TGTGCCAGCGGTATTAGTGGGGACACCGGGGAGCTGTTTTTT. It encodes CASGISGDTGELFF.

DNA for the CDR3: TGCGCCAGCAGCCCTCGACGGGGTGGTTACGAGCAGTACTTC. The encoded protein is CASSPRRGGYEQYF. The chain employs TRBV4-1 and TRBJ2-7; the D gene is possibly TRBD2 (5 bases). Germline V gene data show CDR1 as MGHRA and CDR2 as YSYEKL. The CDR3 runs to 14 residues. Trimming shortened V by 4 bases and J by 4 bases, and 14 bases separated the two germline ends.

The sample holds one count of this clone. The chain employs TRBV19 and TRBJ2-7, with 7 bases identical to TRBD1. CDR3 size: 15 residues. Trimming cost V 4 bases and J 4 bases; bases outside gene matches: 10. Per the germline V gene, CDR1 is LNHDA and CDR2 is SQIVND (reference sequence). CDR3 amino acids: CASSRDGDSKYEQYF. In nucleotides, the CDR3 is TGTGCCAGTAGTAGGGATGGGGACAGCAAGTACGAGCAGTACTTC.

This chain connects TRBV7-8 to TRBJ2-1; D possibly corresponds to TRBD2 (6 bases). Germline CDR1 and CDR2: SGHVS and FQNEAQ. The CDR3 consists of 14 residues. Trimming shortened V by 3 bases and J by 3 bases, and 9 bases separated the two germline ends. CDR3 in amino acids: CASSFRDFYNEQFF. CDR3 coding DNA: TGTGCCAGCAGCTTTAGGGACTTCTACAATGAGCAGTTCTTC.

V is TRBV14 and J is TRBJ2-5; tentatively, D is TRBD1 (6 bases). CDR1 SGHDN and CDR2 FVKESK come from the germline V gene. The CDR3 runs 11 residues. Trimming left V 4 bases short and J 7 bases short, with 7 bases between. CDR3 sequence: CASSPGVTQYF. In DNA, the CDR3 is TGTGCCAGCAGCCCAGGGGTGACCCAGTACTTC.

This chain links TRBV9 with TRBJ2-3; D perhaps matches TRBD2 (6 bases). Trimming shortened V by 0 bases and J by 4 bases, and 9 bases separated the two germline ends. This CDR3 has 14 residues. Germline CDR1 SGDLS, CDR2 YYNGEE. CDR3 DNA sequence: TGTGCCAGCAGCGTAGGGGGGGAGGCAGATACGCAGTATTTT. As protein: CASSVGGEADTQYF. Using reference TRBV9 and TRBJ2-3 for the parts outside the CDR3, the full variable domain is DSGVTQTPKHLITATGQRVTLRCSPRSGDLSVYWYQQSLDQGLQFLIQYYNGEERAKGNILERFSAQQFPDLHSELNLSSLELGDSALYFCASSVGGEADTQYFGPGTRLTVL.

The chain uses TRBV29-1 and TRBJ2-6; D remains ambiguous. Germline assignment: CDR1 SQVTM and CDR2 ANQGSEA. CDR3 length: 13 amino acids. Trimming removed 1 base from V and 0 bases from J, with 1 base in between. CDR3 nucleotide sequence: TGCAGCGTTGAAGCCTCTGGGGCCAACGTCCTGACTTTC. Protein product: CSVEASGANVLTF. Variable domain in full (rest from reference TRBV29-1 and TRBJ2-6): SAVISQKPSRDICQRGTSLTIQCQVDSQVTMMFWYRQQPGQSLTLIATANQGSEATYESGFVIDKFPISRPNLTFSTLTVSNMSPEDSSIYLCSVEASGANVLTFGAGSRLTVL.

The chain is built from TRBV5-6 and TRBJ2-1; 7 bases fit TRBD1. CDR1 and CDR2 from the germline V gene are SGHDT and YYEEEE. V shed 0 bases and J 9 bases; nucleotides not matched to a gene: 15. This CDR3 is 17 amino acids long. This CDR3 is CASSLGFGPGGFGEQFF. The CDR3 DNA reads TGTGCCAGCAGCTTGGGGTTTGGGCCAGGGGGTTTTGGTGAGCAGTTCTTC.

The V gene is TRBV4-1, the J gene TRBJ1-1; D might be TRBD1 (6 bases). V was trimmed by 2 bases and J by 3 bases, leaving 16 bases between them. CDR1 MGHRA and CDR2 YSYEKL come from the germline V gene. This CDR3 has 16 residues. The CDR3 spells CASSQPSRGGYTEAFF. CDR3 DNA: TGCGCCAGCAGCCAACCTTCCAGGGGTGGGTACACTGAAGCTTTCTTT.

The genes are TRBV19 and TRBJ1-4; D unresolved. CDR3 length: 14 residues. The germline CDR1 and CDR2 sequences are LNHDA and SQIVND (reference sequence). V was trimmed by 3 bases and J by 0 bases, leaving 5 bases between them. CDR3 sequence reads: CASSIVSTNEKLFF. CDR3 bases: TGTGCCAGTAGTATCGTCTCAACTAATGAAAAACTGTTTTTT.

The rearrangement joins TRBV9 to TRBJ1-2, with no clear D. Germline lookup yields CDR1 SGDLS and CDR2 YYNGEE. This CDR3 is 16 amino acids long. The V end lost 0 bases, the J end lost 7 bases, and 19 bases lay between the germline ends. The CDR3 reads CASSVEGGLPGTGYTF. CDR3 DNA sequence: TGTGCCAGCAGCGTAGAAGGCGGCCTACCTGGTACTGGCTACACCTTC. The whole variable domain, filled in from reference TRBV9 and TRBJ1-2, reads DSGVTQTPKHLITATGQRVTLRCSPRSGDLSVYWYQQSLDQGLQFLIQYYNGEERAKGNILERFSAQQFPDLHSELNLSSLELGDSALYFCASSVEGGLPGTGYTFGSGTRLTVV.

This chain links TRBV18 with TRBJ1-2; 8 nucleotides match TRBD1. The trim removed 3 bases at V and 7 bases at J, leaving 10 bases unmatched. CDR1 and CDR2 (germline): KGHSH, LQKENI. The CDR3 runs 15 residues. The CDR3 loop reads CASSPQGGQAVGYTF. Written as DNA, the CDR3 is TGTGCCAGCTCACCGCAAGGGGGACAGGCGGTTGGCTACACCTTC.

The chain combines TRBV29-1 with TRBJ1-1; no clear D. V gave up 1 base and J gave up 4 bases, with 10 bases separating them. Looked up from germline, CDR1 is SQVTM and CDR2 is ANQGSEA. CDR3 length equals 13 residues. CDR3 in DNA: TGCAGCGTTGAAGGGGAGGTGCGCACTGAAGCTTTCTTT. Protein sequence: CSVEGEVRTEAFF.

This clone was seen a few times. The chain is built from TRBV29-1 and TRBJ1-2, with D unclear. The germline gives CDR1 SQVTM, CDR2 ANQGSEA. The ends were cut back, 5 bases at V and 5 bases at J, with 15 bases in the middle. The CDR3 covers 13 residues. CDR3 loop: CSVLSGGRYGYTF. CDR3 coding DNA: TGCAGCGTTCTGTCAGGAGGAAGGTATGGCTACACCTTC.

The chain carries TRBV25-1 and TRBJ1-6; no definite D call. Germline-derived CDR1 and CDR2 are MGHDK and SYGVNS. The CDR3 extends over 15 amino acids. Trimming shortened V by 6 bases and J by 4 bases, and 13 bases separated the two germline ends. The CDR3 reads CASSAQGRYNSPLHF. CDR3 nucleotides: TGTGCCAGCAGCGCCCAAGGACGGTATAATTCACCCCTCCACTTT.

This chain connects TRBV4-1 to TRBJ2-7; D is unclear. In germline, CDR1 is MGHRA, CDR2 YSYEKL. Trimming stripped 1 base from V and 0 bases from J, with 10 bases between. This CDR3 has 15 residues. DNA of the CDR3: TGCGCCAGCAGCCAAGGATGGGGTTTCTCCTACGAGCAGTACTTC. It encodes CASSQGWGFSYEQYF.

The rearrangement joins TRBV13 to TRBJ1-1, with a weak D call TRBD1 (5 bases). Trimming took off 7 bases at V and 2 bases at J, with 14 bases between the two ends. This CDR3 has 14 residues. CDR1 and CDR2 from the germline V gene are PRHDT and FYEKMQ (reference sequence). CDR3 protein: CASTNGGVNTEAFF. The CDR3 coding sequence is TGTGCCAGCACCAACGGGGGTGTTAACACTGAAGCTTTCTTT.

The chain carries TRBV7-8 and TRBJ2-7, with 9 bases identical to TRBD1. CDR1 is SGHVS, CDR2 FQNEAQ, per germline. Losses at the gene ends were 4 bases for V and 5 bases for J; bases not matched to a gene: 3. The CDR3 is made up of 13 amino acids. The CDR3 loop reads CASSWTGENEQYF. The CDR3 DNA follows: TGTGCCAGCAGCTGGACAGGGGAAAACGAGCAGTACTTC.

A single count supports this clone. J is TRBJ2-3 and V is TRBV18; D unresolved. The CDR3 is 11 amino acids. From germline, CDR1 is KGHSH and CDR2 LQKENI. V shed 6 bases and J shed 2 bases, with 3 bases lying between them. Here the CDR3 reads CASSATDTQYF. In DNA, the CDR3 is TGTGCCAGCTCTGCCACAGATACGCAGTATTTT.

The chain is built from TRBV25-1 and TRBJ2-1; D gene unclear. V was trimmed by 6 bases and J by 7 bases, leaving 22 bases between them. Germline V CDR1 and CDR2: MGHDK, SYGVNS. This CDR3 has 16 amino acids. Here the CDR3 reads CASSDRRTLFVNEQFF. The DNA for the CDR3 is TGTGCCAGCAGCGACCGCCGAACCCTTTTTGTGAATGAGCAGTTCTTC.

The J gene is TRBJ1-2, the V gene TRBV4-1, with D unclear. Trimming took off 1 base at V and 0 bases at J, with 9 bases between the two ends. CDR1 is MGHRA, CDR2 YSYEKL, per germline. The length of the CDR3 is 15 residues. This CDR3 reads CASSQGTEANYGYTF. For the CDR3, the DNA is TGCGCCAGCAGCCAAGGAACAGAAGCTAACTATGGCTACACCTTC.

The chain joins TRBV9 to TRBJ2-3; D remains ambiguous. Germline V CDR1 and CDR2: SGDLS, YYNGEE. The CDR3 covers 14 residues. The germline V and J ends were trimmed by 3 bases and 4 bases, with 12 bases remaining between them. The CDR3 bases are TGTGCCAGCAGCGGTCGGGCAGTCGCAGATACGCAGTATTTT. It encodes CASSGRAVADTQYF.

The chain employs TRBV5-1 and TRBJ2-7; TRBD1 might be the D (6 bases). Germline CDR1 is SGHRS and CDR2 is YFSETQ. Trimming took 0 bases from V and 3 from J, leaving 7 bases between them. CDR3 length: 13 amino acids. The CDR3 DNA is TGCGCCAGCAGCTTGGGGACAGACTACGAGCAGTACTTC. Translated, it gives CASSLGTDYEQYF.

The chain combines TRBV7-9 with TRBJ2-7; a possible D gene is TRBD2 (6 bases). Germline loops: CDR1 SEHNR, CDR2 FQNEAQ (reference sequence). The CDR3 has 15 residues. Trimming cost V 5 bases and J 6 bases, with 20 bases left between them. The CDR3 DNA reads TGTGCCAGCAGCCCAGGAGGGGCGCGGAGTTCCGAGCAGTACTTC. It specifies CASSPGGARSSEQYF.